The clone carrying this T cell receptor (beta chain) was observed once. The antigen is undetermined. Measured with immunoSEQ multiplex PCR; TCRdb has only the in-frame clones, and not every one. The sample consists of about 73,000 clones, around 90% of them appearing once. The record originates from a study of graft-versus-host responses after intestinal transplantation. Study summary: All recipients were given anti-thymocyte globulin induction, and tacrolimus and steroids were then administered for roughly 3 years. The study's findings and limits: Allograft clonal ratios (graft-versus-host to host-versus-graft) were high in patients who had graft-donor T cell macrochimerism. Detected in recipient marrow were GvH clones, some of which were first observed in ileum or blood.

V gave up 0 bases and J gave up 4 bases; unmatched junction bases: 3. This CDR3 comprises 15 residues. CDR1 and CDR2 from the germline V gene are LNHNV and YYDKDF (reference sequence). This chain links TRBV15 with TRBJ1-5, with 7 bases aligning to TRBD1. The sample consisted of unstimulated CD8+ T cells sorted from spleen or lymph node cells, taken before transplant. The clonotype comes from a human donor who was the organ donor for an intestinal transplant. CDR3 region: CATSREGRGNQPQHF. The CDR3 DNA sequence: TGTGCCACCAGCAGAGAGGGCAGGGGGAATCAGCCCCAGCATTTT.